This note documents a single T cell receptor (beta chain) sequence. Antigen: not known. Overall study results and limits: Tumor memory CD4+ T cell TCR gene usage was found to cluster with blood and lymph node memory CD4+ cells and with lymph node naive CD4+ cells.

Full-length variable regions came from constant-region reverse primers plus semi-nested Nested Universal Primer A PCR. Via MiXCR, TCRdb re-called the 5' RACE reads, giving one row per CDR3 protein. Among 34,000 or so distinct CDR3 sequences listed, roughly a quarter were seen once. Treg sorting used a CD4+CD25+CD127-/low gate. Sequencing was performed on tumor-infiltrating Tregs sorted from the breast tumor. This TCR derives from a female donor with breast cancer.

The CDR3 nucleotides are TGCGCCAGCAGCTTGGTGTGGGGGGGGAACACTGAAGCTTTCTTT. Translated: CASSLVWGGNTEAFF. The rearrangement joins TRBV5-1 to TRBJ1-1, with D maybe TRBD1 (5 bases). The germline V gene encodes CDR1 SGHRS and CDR2 YFSETQ. This CDR3 is 15 amino acids long. V lost 0 bases and J 1 base, leaving 10 bases between the germline ends.